These 21 T cell receptor beta chains were all obtained from the same sample, sequenced in a study of T cell repertoires in cytomegalovirus infection. TCRdb analysed the reads with MiXCR anew, one entry per CDR3 protein. Here the sample spans 76,000 or so distinct CDR3 sequences, roughly 3.5% being singletons. The sequenced material came from PBMCs. The receptors stem from a human donor in good health (CMV status not recorded). Some clones in this sample may be carry-over from other donors' samples.

This clonotype occurred many times. The V gene is TRBV10-2, the J gene TRBJ1-1; no definite D call. Trimming pared 5 bases from V and 1 base from J, leaving 14 bases between. Per the germline V gene, CDR1 is WSHSY and CDR2 is SAAADI. The CDR3 loop spans 15 amino acids. Here the CDR3 reads CASSLDPGSNTEAFF. CDR3 coding DNA: TGCGCCAGCAGTTTAGATCCCGGCTCGAACACTGAAGCTTTCTTT.

This clonotype was picked up many times. V gene TRBV11-2 combines with J gene TRBJ1-5, with D hard to call. With 1 base removed from V and 2 bases from J, the gap between germline ends came to 12 bases. Germline V gene data show CDR1 as SGHAT and CDR2 as FQNNGV. This CDR3 contains 16 residues. Here the CDR3 DNA reads TGTGCCAGCAGCTTAGGAGGACTAATCGGCAATCAGCCCCAGCATTTT. It yields the protein CASSLGGLIGNQPQHF. The complete variable domain, with remaining parts taken from reference TRBV11-2 and TRBJ1-5, reads EAGVAQSPRYKIIEKRQSVAFWCNPISGHATLYWYQQILGQGPKLLIQFQNNGVVDDSQLPKDRFSAERLKGVDSTLKIQPAKLEDSAVYLCASSLGGLIGNQPQHFGDGTRLSIL.

This clonotype was counted ten times or more. The gene calls are TRBV3-1 and TRBJ1-1; tentative D call: TRBD1 (5 bases). In germline, CDR1 is LGHDT, CDR2 YNNKEL (reference sequence). Between the trimmed V and J ends, which lost 8 bases and 4 bases, there was a span of 17 bases. The CDR3 covers 14 residues. CDR3 bases: TGTGCCAGCGGGGCAGGGATCGGATTCACTGAAGCTTTCTTT. Translating gives CASGAGIGFTEAFF.

This clonotype was recorded at least ten times. The chain joins TRBV28 to TRBJ1-1; a possible D gene is TRBD1 (6 bases). V gave up 7 bases and J gave up 0 bases, with 12 bases separating them. Germline V gives CDR1 MDHEN, CDR2 SYDVKM. The CDR3 extends over 14 amino acids. The CDR3 DNA reads TGTGCCAGCATAGAAGGGGGTCTGAACACTGAAGCTTTCTTT. It is translated as CASIEGGLNTEAFF.

This clonotype has a count of ten or more. V is TRBV7-2 and J is TRBJ1-2; D not resolved. V lost 0 bases to trimming and J lost 5 bases, with 7 bases between them. CDR3 length equals 13 residues. Germline CDR1 SGHTA, CDR2 FQGNSA. The CDR3 region is CASSLATSYGYTF. The DNA for the CDR3 is TGTGCCAGCAGCTTAGCGACATCTTATGGCTACACCTTC. The variable domain in full, completed from reference TRBV7-2 and TRBJ1-2, reads GAGVSQSPSNKVTEKGKDVELRCDPISGHTALYWYRQSLGQGLEFLIYFQGNSAPDKSGLPSDRFSAERTGGSVSTLTIQRTQQEDSAVYLCASSLATSYGYTFGSGTRLTVV.

This clonotype was detected many times. The chain links TRBV6-5 to TRBJ1-1; tentatively, D is TRBD1 (5 bases). V lost 6 bases to trimming and J lost 1 base, with 15 bases between them. Germline V CDR1 and CDR2: MNHEY, SVGAGI. The CDR3 extends over 15 amino acids. As DNA, the CDR3 is TGTGCCAGCAGCCGGAGGAAGGGGCAGAACACTGAAGCTTTCTTT. Translation gives CASSRRKGQNTEAFF.

The table lists this clonotype with many counts. The J gene is TRBJ2-1, the V gene TRBV9; possible D gene TRBD1, 6 bases. The V end lost 3 bases, the J end lost 10 bases, and 14 bases lay between the germline ends. Germline CDR1 is SGDLS and CDR2 is YYNGEE. This CDR3 spans 13 amino acids. The CDR3 region has the DNA TGTGCCAGCAGCGCCTCCCCCGGGACAGAGCAGTTCTTC. Translated, it gives CASSASPGTEQFF. Filled out from reference TRBV9 and TRBJ2-1, the complete variable domain reads DSGVTQTPKHLITATGQRVTLRCSPRSGDLSVYWYQQSLDQGLQFLIQYYNGEERAKGNILERFSAQQFPDLHSELNLSSLELGDSALYFCASSASPGTEQFFGPGTRLTVL.

This clonotype is judged medium-sized. The CDR3 DNA reads as TGTGCCAGCAGCTTAGCGCTCCCGGGGACAGGGTATCAGCCCCAGCATTTT. Protein: CASSLALPGTGYQPQHF. The V gene is TRBV7-2, the J gene TRBJ1-5, with 9 bases lining up with TRBD1. This CDR3 region has 17 residues. J gave up 5 bases and V 0 bases, and 8 bases lay outside the gene matches. Germline CDR1 and CDR2: SGHTA and FQGNSA.

The table lists this clonotype with many counts. The CDR3 DNA reads as TGTGCCAGCAGCCGCAAAGGGCGCTCCTCCGTATATTACACAGATACGCAGTATTTT. It is translated as CASSRKGRSSVYYTDTQYF. The chain joins TRBV5-6 to TRBJ2-3; D is unclear. Germline V gene sequence: CDR1 SGHDT, CDR2 YYEEEE. V lost 4 bases, J lost 2 bases, and 26 bases lay in between. The CDR3 sequence is 19 residues long. Complete variable domain (other parts from reference TRBV5-6 and TRBJ2-3): DAGVTQSPTHLIKTRGQQVTLRCSPKSGHDTVSWYQQALGQGPQFIFQYYEEEERQRGNFPDRFSGHQFPNYSSELNVNALLLGDSALYLCASSRKGRSSVYYTDTQYFGPGTRLTVL.

This clonotype was recorded at least ten times. The chain carries TRBV29-1 and TRBJ1-1, with a possible D match to TRBD1 (5 bases). Germline V lookup: CDR1 SQVTM, CDR2 ANQGSEA. The V end was cut by 4 bases, the J end by 0 bases, with 9 bases between. This CDR3 has 13 residues. This chain's CDR3 is CSVGRGMNTEAFF. Written as DNA, the CDR3 is TGCAGCGTTGGAAGGGGAATGAACACTGAAGCTTTCTTT. The whole variable domain, remainder taken from reference TRBV29-1 and TRBJ1-1, is SAVISQKPSRDICQRGTSLTIQCQVDSQVTMMFWYRQQPGQSLTLIATANQGSEATYESGFVIDKFPISRPNLTFSTLTVSNMSPEDSSIYLCSVGRGMNTEAFFGQGTRLTVV.

In this sample, this clonotype turned up many times. V and J are TRBV7-2 and TRBJ2-4; D unresolved. The germline CDR1 and CDR2 sequences are SGHTA and FQGNSA. The CDR3 loop spans 17 amino acids. V was shortened by 5 bases and J by 3 bases, with 20 bases between the two germline ends. The CDR3 protein is CASSQKRRGVSKNIQYF. DNA for the CDR3: TGTGCCAGCAGCCAAAAAAGGCGTGGGGTTAGCAAAAACATTCAGTACTTC.

This sequence joins TRBV7-2 and TRBJ2-7, with D possibly being TRBD2 (6 bases). This CDR3 is 12 amino acids long. CDR1 SGHTA and CDR2 FQGNSA come from the germline V gene. Trimming removed 5 bases at V and 12 bases at J, with 17 bases between. The CDR3 region is CASSLHGAGPYF. CDR3 in DNA: TGTGCCAGCAGCCTTCATGGGGCGGGGCCGTACTTC.

This clonotype came up many times. This chain links TRBV28 with TRBJ1-2; the D is unclear. Trimming removed 4 bases from V and 6 bases from J, with 6 bases in between. The CDR3 is made up of 11 amino acids. Germline values: CDR1 MDHEN, CDR2 SYDVKM. CDR3 region: CASSSWNGYTF. CDR3 nucleotides: TGTGCCAGCAGTTCGTGGAATGGCTACACCTTC.

This clonotype was recorded many times. Here the CDR3 DNA reads TGTGCCAGCAGCTTGACCACGGGCACTGAAGCTTTCTTT. As protein: CASSLTTGTEAFF. The chain is built from TRBV7-6 and TRBJ1-1; D gene uncertain. The CDR3 has 13 amino acids. V was shortened by 3 bases and J by 4 bases, with 9 bases between the two germline ends. The germline gives CDR1 SGHVS, CDR2 FNYEAQ.

This clonotype was recorded at least ten times. This chain connects TRBV24-1 to TRBJ2-1, with D possibly matching TRBD1 (6 bases). CDR3 length: 11 amino acids. Per the germline V gene, CDR1 is KGHDR and CDR2 is SFDVKD. The ends were cut back, 9 bases at V and 15 bases at J, with 17 bases in the middle. The CDR3: CATDRYGTWFF. CDR3 in DNA: TGTGCCACCGACCGCTACGGGACATGGTTCTTC.

Points on this clonotype: No conserved phenylalanine or tryptophan is present at the end of the CDR3, so a read error is the likely explanation. It is unclear where the CDR3 begins or ends on the DNA, so no DNA is shown, and the CDR3 is as TCRdb lists it. The V call is TRBV12-3 or TRBV12-4, the J call TRBJ1-6. The CDR3 length is 14 residues, termini included. The CDR3 is CASSFQSSGSPLDL.

This clonotype was detected ten times or more. The chain joins TRBV7-6 to TRBJ2-5; 7 bases line up with TRBD1. The germline CDR1 and CDR2 sequences are SGHVS and FNYEAQ. The trim removed 5 bases at V and 5 bases at J, leaving 14 bases unmatched. The CDR3 loop spans 16 amino acids. The DNA of the CDR3 is TGTGCCAGCAGCCCCCTCGAGGCCAGGGGGTTGGAGACCCAGTACTTC. The encoded protein is CASSPLEARGLETQYF.

This clonotype was detected many times. The chain is built from TRBV7-2 and TRBJ2-1, with D maybe TRBD1 (5 bases). The V gene's germline CDR1 is SGHTA and CDR2 FQGNSA. V gave up 1 base and J gave up 8 bases, with 12 bases separating them. This CDR3 is built from 14 residues. CDR3 nucleotides: TGTGCCAGCAGCTTAGGGCCAGGGCAGCATGAGCAGTTCTTC. This gives the protein CASSLGPGQHEQFF.

Ten or more counts support this clonotype. The gene calls are TRBV4-3 and TRBJ2-3, with 8 bases fitting TRBD1. The CDR3 is 14 residues long. In germline, CDR1 is LGHNA, CDR2 YSLEER. V shed 2 bases and J 9 bases; nucleotides not matched to a gene: 7. This CDR3 is CASSQQDREGTQYF. CDR3 sequence (DNA): TGCGCCAGCAGCCAACAGGACAGGGAAGGAACGCAGTATTTT.

In its sample, this clonotype was seen many times. This sequence joins TRBV28 and TRBJ2-7, with D unresolved. The CDR3 sequence is 12 residues long. In germline, CDR1 is MDHEN, CDR2 SYDVKM. V was trimmed by 6 bases and J by 7 bases, leaving 13 bases between them. CDR3 sequence (DNA): TGTGCCAGCAGCCCCCCCCTTACGGAGCAGTACTTC. It translates to CASSPPLTEQYF.

This clonotype has at least ten counts. The gene calls are TRBV7-9 and TRBJ1-1, with a tentative D call TRBD1 (6 bases). The germline gives CDR1 SEHNR, CDR2 FQNEAQ (reference sequence). With 2 bases removed from V and 4 bases from J, the gap between germline ends came to 11 bases. CDR3 length: 14 amino acids. The CDR3, as DNA: TGTGCCAGCAGCTTAAGGGGGGGGGGCACTGAAGCTTTCTTT. Translation: CASSLRGGGTEAFF.